The clone carrying this T cell receptor (beta chain) came up many times. The CDR3 loop spans 14 amino acids. Germline V CDR1 and CDR2: LGHDT, YNNKEL (reference sequence). Trimming left V 4 bases short and J 1 base short, with 9 bases between. This sample was included in a study of T-cell reconstitution after alpha-beta-depleted transplantation in children. The TCRbeta library incorporated unique molecular identifiers. TCRdb independently ran MiXCR on the PCR reads; one entry per CDR3 protein. Here the sample spans 200,000 or so distinct CDR3 sequences, 6.3% being singletons. The receptor was isolated from a girl under three years old with combined immunodeficiency, due to receive a stem cell transplant. Sequenced material: PBMCs, taken before TCRalphabeta/CD19-depleted stem cell transplant. The chain employs TRBV3-1 and TRBJ2-3; D tentatively fits TRBD1 or TRBD2 (5 bases each). CDR3 nucleotide sequence: TGTGCCAGCAGCCTTGGGGGAGGCACAGATACGCAGTATTTT. Residues: CASSLGGGTDTQYF.